The 28 T cell receptor beta chains below come from one sample, sequenced in a study of regulatory T cells in long-lasting Graves disease. Time point defined: newly diagnosed GD, antithyroid drugs for less than 3 months. Generation of the TCR library employed RNA extracted from PBMCs. iRepertoire HTBI primers and Arm-PCR of CDR3 regions built TCR beta libraries. TCRdb reprocessed the multiplex PCR reads via MiXCR and lists one record per CDR3 protein. This repertoire shows 400,000 to 500,000 distinct CDR3 sequences, around 16% found once; its top ten account for approximately 7.6%. The same sample was also used in a study of T cells in Graves' hyperthyroidism and ophthalmopathy.

Sequencing was performed on peripheral blood mononuclear cells (PBMCs), taken at new diagnosis, from a patient treated with antithyroid drugs. The receptor source for this set is a woman between 40 and 50 years old with Graves disease.

Points on this clonotype: A much larger clone is a single base away; this may be a read error. This sequence joins TRBV11-2 and TRBJ2-7; TRBD2 agrees at 9 bases. This CDR3 contains 14 residues. Germline V lookup: CDR1 SGHAT, CDR2 FQNNGV. The DNA of the CDR3 is TGTGCCAGCAGACCTAGCGGGAAGTCCTACGAGCGGTACTTC. It is translated as CASRPSGKSYERYF. Complete variable domain (other parts from reference TRBV11-2 and TRBJ2-7): EAGVAQSPRYKIIEKRQSVAFWCNPISGHATLYWYQQILGQGPKLLIQFQNNGVVDDSQLPKDRFSAERLKGVDSTLKIQPAKLEDSAVYLCASRPSGKSYERYFGPGTRLTVT.

This clonotype was seen only a few times. The V gene is TRBV25-1, the J gene TRBJ1-1; a possible D gene is TRBD1 (6 bases). Trimming stripped 2 bases from V and 4 bases from J, with 17 bases between. The CDR3 sequence is 16 residues long. Germline CDR1 is MGHDK and CDR2 is SYGVNS. The CDR3, as DNA: TGTGCCAGCAGTGAAATCGGGGGGGGGCTGAGCACTGAAGCTTTCTTT. It yields the protein CASSEIGGGLSTEAFF.

This clonotype was picked up many times. The chain carries TRBV11-2 and TRBJ2-3; 8 nucleotides align to TRBD2. J was trimmed by 2 bases and V by 3 bases; bases with no gene match: 16. Germline V gene sequence: CDR1 SGHAT, CDR2 FQNNGV. The length of the CDR3 is 19 residues. Here the CDR3 reads CASSFYYQEAGDYTDTQYF. The CDR3 DNA reads as TGTGCCAGCAGCTTCTACTACCAGGAAGCGGGAGATTACACAGATACGCAGTATTTT. The whole variable domain, filled in from reference TRBV11-2 and TRBJ2-3, reads EAGVAQSPRYKIIEKRQSVAFWCNPISGHATLYWYQQILGQGPKLLIQFQNNGVVDDSQLPKDRFSAERLKGVDSTLKIQPAKLEDSAVYLCASSFYYQEAGDYTDTQYFGPGTRLTVL.

In its sample, this clonotype was seen many times. At one end the junction does not follow the germline gene, possibly because of a read error. The chain carries TRBV5-1 and TRBJ2-7, with D unclear. CDR1 and CDR2 (germline): SGHRS, YFSETQ. The CDR3 sequence is 13 residues long. The CDR3 loop is CASSPRGVYEQYF. The CDR3 DNA reads as TGTGCCAGCAGTCCCAGAGGAGTCTACGAGCAGTACTTC.

This clonotype was seen many times. The chain employs TRBV3-1 and TRBJ2-2; either TRBD1 or TRBD2 may supply D (5 bases each). The V end lost 6 bases, the J end lost 5 bases, and 13 bases lay between the germline ends. CDR1 and CDR2 (germline): LGHDT, YNNKEL (reference sequence). CDR3 length: 14 amino acids. CDR3 sequence: CASRLRGHTGELFF. CDR3 coding DNA: TGTGCCAGCAGGTTGAGGGGCCATACCGGGGAGCTGTTTTTT. The whole variable domain, filled in from reference TRBV3-1 and TRBJ2-2, reads DTAVSQTPKYLVTQMGNDKSIKCEQNLGHDTMYWYKQDSKKFLKIMFSYNNKELIINETVPNRFSPKSPDKAHLNLHINSLELGDSAVYFCASRLRGHTGELFFGEGSRLTVL.

This clonotype was detected many times. V gene TRBV11-2 combines with J gene TRBJ2-3; D unresolved. This CDR3 has 16 residues. V was shortened by 0 bases and J by 4 bases, with 14 bases between the two germline ends. Germline CDR1 SGHAT, CDR2 FQNNGV. DNA of the CDR3: TGTGCCAGCAGCTTAGATATAGGATTGTCGGCAGATACGCAGTATTTT. Its translation is CASSLDIGLSADTQYF.

This clonotype appeared many times. The gene calls are TRBV3-1 and TRBJ2-2; the D is unclear. This CDR3 is built from 13 residues. With 1 base removed from V and 6 bases from J, the gap between germline ends came to 6 bases. The germline CDR1 and CDR2 sequences are LGHDT and YNNKEL (reference sequence). CDR3 sequence: CASSQGSSGELFF. The CDR3 DNA reads as TGTGCCAGCAGCCAAGGTTCGTCCGGGGAGCTGTTTTTT.

This clonotype appeared a few times. The genes are TRBV5-1 and TRBJ1-1, with TRBD1 identical over 12 bases. Germline values: CDR1 SGHRS, CDR2 YFSETQ. J lost 6 bases, V lost 4 bases, and 10 bases had no gene match. CDR3 length: 16 amino acids. The CDR3 bases are TGCGCCAGCAGCCCGGGACAGGGGGCGAAGAGGTCTGAAGCTTTCTTT. It specifies CASSPGQGAKRSEAFF.

Here the CDR3 DNA reads TGTGCCAGCAGTCAAATCGGACAGGGAGTATCAGATACGCAGTATTTT. Its protein product is CASSQIGQGVSDTQYF. The V call is TRBV25-1, the J call TRBJ2-3, with 8 bases lining up with TRBD1. J was trimmed by 4 bases and V by 5 bases; bases with no gene match: 11. Germline assignment: CDR1 MGHDK and CDR2 SYGVNS. The CDR3 loop spans 16 amino acids.

This clonotype was detected ten times or more. The rearrangement links TRBV3-1 to TRBJ2-5; no clear D. V was shortened by 1 base and J by 0 bases, with 6 bases between the two germline ends. Germline values: CDR1 LGHDT, CDR2 YNNKEL (reference sequence). The CDR3 is made up of 14 amino acids. CDR3 region: CASSQAAYQETQYF. CDR3 nucleotides: TGTGCCAGCAGCCAAGCAGCGTACCAAGAGACCCAGTACTTC.

By sample fraction, this clonotype is medium-sized. The chain has TRBV6-1 and TRBJ2-5, with 8 bases matching TRBD1. CDR3 length equals 18 residues. Losses at the gene ends were 0 bases for V and 5 bases for J; bases not matched to a gene: 14. CDR1 and CDR2 (germline): MNHNS, SASEGT. This CDR3 is CASSEARQGAAVGETQYF. CDR3 nucleotides: TGTGCCAGCAGTGAAGCGCGGCAGGGGGCCGCTGTTGGGGAGACCCAGTACTTC.

The rearrangement joins TRBV7-9 to TRBJ2-7, with no clear D. This CDR3 comprises 12 residues. CDR1 SEHNR and CDR2 FQNEAQ come from the germline V gene (reference sequence). The V and J ends lost 2 bases and 6 bases respectively, with 8 bases between them. The CDR3 spells CASSLLSVEQYF. DNA of the CDR3: TGTGCCAGCAGCTTACTGTCCGTCGAGCAGTACTTC.

This clonotype was detected ten times or more. The chain couples TRBV9 to TRBJ2-5; TRBD2 matches at 12 bases. This CDR3 has 14 residues. The germline gives CDR1 SGDLS, CDR2 YYNGEE. V dropped 2 bases and J dropped 4; count of bases not matched to a gene: 0. The CDR3 reads CASSVGLAGETQYF. Here the CDR3 DNA reads TGTGCCAGCAGCGTGGGACTAGCGGGAGAGACCCAGTACTTC.

Points on this clonotype: A much larger clonotype is one base distant, so this may be a read error. The conserved closing phenylalanine or tryptophan is absent in this CDR3, likely reflecting a read error. The chain links TRBV12-3 or TRBV12-4 to TRBJ2-1; the D is unclear. Trimming removed 5 bases at V and 13 bases at J, with 9 bases between. The CDR3 covers 10 residues. CDR3 amino acids: CASSRLEQFL. The CDR3 DNA reads TGTGCCAGCAGTCGACTGGAACAGTTCCTC.

The sample holds many counts of this clonotype. V and J are TRBV20-1 and TRBJ2-3, with D tentatively TRBD2 (6 bases). Per the germline V gene, CDR1 is DFQATT and CDR2 is SNEGSKA (reference sequence). This CDR3 comprises 15 residues. Trimming took 3 bases from V and 3 from J, leaving 16 bases between them. This chain's CDR3 is CSASFPGSLTDTQYF. DNA of the CDR3: TGCAGTGCTAGCTTTCCCGGGAGTTTGACAGATACGCAGTATTTT.

The V call is TRBV9, the J call TRBJ2-3; a weak D match, TRBD2 (6 bases). The V gene lost 3 bases and the J gene lost 2 bases, with 13 bases spanning the gap. This CDR3 has 15 residues. Germline V lookup: CDR1 SGDLS, CDR2 YYNGEE. CDR3 nucleotide sequence: TGTGCCAGCAGCGCAACAGCGGGCTACACAGATACGCAGTATTTT. Translation: CASSATAGYTDTQYF.

The table lists this clonotype with a few counts. J is TRBJ2-5 and V is TRBV20-1, with TRBD1 identical over 10 bases. V shed 3 bases and J 2 bases; nucleotides not matched to a gene: 6. The CDR3 covers 15 residues. Germline V gene data show CDR1 as DFQATT and CDR2 as SNEGSKA (reference sequence). The CDR3 nucleotides are TGCAGTGCTAGCTCCAGGACAGGGGGACAAGAGACCCAGTACTTC. Encoded protein: CSASSRTGGQETQYF.

This clonotype was seen ten or more times. The V gene is TRBV7-9, the J gene TRBJ2-5; D gene ambiguous. V was clipped by 2 bases and J by 1 base, with 11 bases between them. Germline CDR1 reads SEHNR; CDR2 reads FQNEAQ (reference sequence). This CDR3 is 15 amino acids long. CDR3 sequence (DNA): TGTGCCAGCAGCTTACTAACTCTCCCCCAAGAGACCCAGTACTTC. Translating it yields CASSLLTLPQETQYF.

This clonotype came up many times. The rearrangement uses TRBV7-3 and TRBJ2-3; 8 nucleotides line up with TRBD1. Trimming took 5 bases from V and 3 from J; bases not matched to a gene: 4. Germline CDR1 reads SGHTA; CDR2 reads FQGTGA. The CDR3 is 14 amino acids. CDR3: CASSPTGGTDTQYF. DNA for the CDR3: TGTGCCAGCAGCCCAACAGGGGGAACAGATACGCAGTATTTT.

This clonotype has a count of ten or more. The gene calls are TRBV12-3 or TRBV12-4 and TRBJ1-3; D unclear. Trimming shortened V by 3 bases and J by 0 bases, and 18 bases separated the two germline ends. The CDR3 length is 18 residues. CDR3 DNA: TGTGCCAGCAGTTTTGAGGCTACAGACGGGAGCTCTGGAAACACCATATATTTT. It specifies CASSFEATDGSSGNTIYF.

The sample holds a few counts of this clonotype. This sequence joins TRBV12-3 or TRBV12-4 and TRBJ2-2; 7 nucleotides line up with TRBD2. This CDR3 is 14 amino acids long. The trim removed 6 bases at V and 5 bases at J, leaving 6 bases unmatched. CDR3 coding DNA: TGTGCCAGCAGAAGGGAGGGAGGTACCGGGGAGCTGTTTTTT. It encodes CASRREGGTGELFF.

A remark on this clonotype: This clone may be a read error of a much larger clone one base away. CDR3 bases: TGTGCCAGCAGCGCGGCGTCTCGGGAGCAGTACTTC. Its translation is CASSAASREQYF. The rearrangement uses TRBV7-6 and TRBJ2-7; no firm D call. With 5 bases removed from V and 7 bases from J, the gap between germline ends came to 12 bases. This CDR3 has 12 residues. Germline lookup yields CDR1 SGHVS and CDR2 FNYEAQ.

The table lists this clonotype with a few counts. The genes are TRBV4-3 and TRBJ2-1; 9 nucleotides align to TRBD1. CDR3 length: 15 residues. Germline CDR1 reads LGHNA; CDR2 reads YSLEER. Trimming took 4 bases from V and 7 from J; bases not matched to a gene: 8. CDR3 region: CASSPGQGMFNEQFF. The CDR3 DNA sequence: TGCGCCAGCAGCCCGGGACAGGGTATGTTTAATGAGCAGTTCTTC.

This chain joins TRBV29-1 and TRBJ1-2, with 7 bases identical to TRBD1. Trimming removed 2 bases from V and 6 bases from J; junction bases left unmatched: 6. CDR1 is SQVTM and CDR2 is ANQGSEA in the germline V gene. This CDR3 is 13 amino acids long. CDR3 in amino acids: CSVEYGQADGYTF. CDR3 sequence (DNA): TGCAGCGTTGAATACGGACAGGCAGATGGCTACACCTTC.

V usage is TRBV6-2 or TRBV6-3 and J usage is TRBJ2-3; 14 nucleotides align to TRBD2. Germline V gene data show CDR1 as MNHEY and CDR2 as SVGEGT. This CDR3 region has 16 residues. The trim removed 6 bases at V and 5 bases at J, leaving 7 bases unmatched. Here the CDR3 DNA reads TGTGCCAGCAGACAGGGACTAGCGGGAGTTATAGATACGCAGTATTTT. This gives the protein CASRQGLAGVIDTQYF.

CDR3 bases: TGTGCCACCGAAGAAGGGGCGAACACCGGGGAGCTGTTTTTT. This encodes CATEEGANTGELFF. The rearrangement uses TRBV28 and TRBJ2-2; maybe TRBD1 (5 bases). V was shortened by 10 bases and J by 0 bases, with 12 bases between the two germline ends. This CDR3 contains 14 residues. The V gene's germline CDR1 is MDHEN and CDR2 SYDVKM.

This clonotype was picked up a small number of times. The chain links TRBV4-3 to TRBJ1-5; maybe TRBD1 (6 bases). Per the germline V gene, CDR1 is LGHNA and CDR2 is YSLEER. The CDR3 sequence is 14 residues long. The ends were cut back, 3 bases at V and 3 bases at J, with 9 bases in the middle. The chain's CDR3 is CASSQAGVNQPQHF. CDR3 nucleotides: TGCGCCAGCAGCCAGGCAGGGGTCAATCAGCCCCAGCATTTT.

This clonotype was recorded many times. The chain carries TRBV2 and TRBJ2-4, with D tentatively TRBD1 (5 bases). The germline CDR1 and CDR2 sequences are SNHLY and FYNNEI. The CDR3 extends over 16 amino acids. Trimming shortened V by 8 bases and J by 0 bases, and 17 bases separated the two germline ends. CDR3 sequence: CASVGAGRLAKNIQYF. CDR3 coding DNA: TGTGCCAGCGTAGGAGCAGGGCGGTTAGCCAAAAACATTCAGTACTTC.